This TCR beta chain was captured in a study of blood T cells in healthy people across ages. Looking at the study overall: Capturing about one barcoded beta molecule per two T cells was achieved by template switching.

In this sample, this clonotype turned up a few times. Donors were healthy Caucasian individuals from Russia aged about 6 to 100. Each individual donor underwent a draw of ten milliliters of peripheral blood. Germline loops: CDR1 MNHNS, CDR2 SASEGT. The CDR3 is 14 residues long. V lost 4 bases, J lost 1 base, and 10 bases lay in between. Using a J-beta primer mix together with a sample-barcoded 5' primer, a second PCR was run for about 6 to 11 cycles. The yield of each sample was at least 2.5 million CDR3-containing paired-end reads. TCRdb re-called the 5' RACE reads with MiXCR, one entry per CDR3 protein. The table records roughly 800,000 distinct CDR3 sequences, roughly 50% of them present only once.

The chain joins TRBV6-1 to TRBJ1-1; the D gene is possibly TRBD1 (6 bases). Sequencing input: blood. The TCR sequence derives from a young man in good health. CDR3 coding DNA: TGTGCCAGCAGTGTATGGACAGCGAACACTGAAGCTTTCTTT. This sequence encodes CASSVWTANTEAFF.